The present TCR beta chain was sequenced within a study of blood T cell repertoires in COVID-19. The ends lost 2 bases at V and 6 bases at J; junction bases unmatched: 4. Germline CDR1 SGHTA, CDR2 FQGTGA. The CDR3 covers 15 residues. This table comes from immunoSEQ multiplex PCR, and its TCRdb copy is limited to in-frame clones, with some not included. Among some 150,000 clones, 80% to 90% were seen once, and the ten largest hold around 3.6%. V and J are TRBV7-3 and TRBJ1-6; 7 bases line up with TRBD1. The sample comprised PBMCs or T cells enriched from blood (not recorded which). The TCR comes from a woman between 45 and 60 years old in a cohort exposed to, infected with or recovered from COVID-19 (not recorded which). For the CDR3, the DNA is TGTGCCAGCAGCTTAGAGGCAGGGGGTAATTCACCCCTCCACTTT. It specifies CASSLEAGGNSPLHF.